Here is one TCR beta chain with its context. The antigen is unknown. This record belongs to a study of shared clonotypes between healthy human individuals. Whole-study results and caveats: Clonotypes shared by all four sorted-subset donors had higher generation probabilities than non-shared clonotypes.

CDR1 SQVTM and CDR2 ANQGSEA come from the germline V gene. After removal of 5 bases from V and 8 bases from J, the junction contained 5 bases not matched to a gene. The CDR3 totals 12 residues. As originally analysed: ImmunoSEQ sequences covered only the junction and lacked quality scores; filtering therefore differed. Produced via immunoSEQ multiplex PCR; TCRdb's table is partial and in-frame only. V, J and clone size are taken as reported in that table, and D and trimming were inferred from the DNA itself. The data show roughly 640,000 clones, 74% seen once. V gene TRBV29-1 combines with J gene TRBJ2-4, with 8 bases lining up with TRBD1. The sample consisted of memory CD4+ T cells sorted from blood. The subset here: CD45RA-negative fraction. This receptor was identified in a woman aged 30 to 39 in good health. CDR3 sequence (DNA): TGCAGCGTTACAATACAGGGGGACATTCAGTACTTC. Translated: CSVTIQGDIQYF.